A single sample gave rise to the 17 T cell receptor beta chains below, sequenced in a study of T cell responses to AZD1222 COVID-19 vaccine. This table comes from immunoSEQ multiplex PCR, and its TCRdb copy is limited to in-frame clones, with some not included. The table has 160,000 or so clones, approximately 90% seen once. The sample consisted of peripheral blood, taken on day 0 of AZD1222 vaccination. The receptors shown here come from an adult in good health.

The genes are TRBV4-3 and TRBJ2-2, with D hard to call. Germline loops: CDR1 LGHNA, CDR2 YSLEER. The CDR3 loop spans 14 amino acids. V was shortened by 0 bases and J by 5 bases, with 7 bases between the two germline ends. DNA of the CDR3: TGCGCCAGCAGCCAAGAGTTAGGTACCGGGGAGCTGTTTTTT. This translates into CASSQELGTGELFF.

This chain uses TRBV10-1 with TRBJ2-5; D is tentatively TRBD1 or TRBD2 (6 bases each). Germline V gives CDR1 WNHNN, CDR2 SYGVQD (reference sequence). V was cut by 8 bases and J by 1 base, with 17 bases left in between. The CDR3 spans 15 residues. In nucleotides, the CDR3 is TGCGCCAGCGGGTCAGGGGCCGGGGGCCAAGAGACCCAGTACTTC. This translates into CASGSGAGGQETQYF.

The CDR3 DNA follows: TGTGCCAGCAGTTTCCTTGTGCGGGATATCAATCAGCCCCAGCATTTT. It codes for CASSFLVRDINQPQHF. The chain has TRBV28 and TRBJ1-5; D is uncertain. Trimming cost V 3 bases and J 3 bases, with 15 bases left between them. The CDR3 consists of 16 residues. The V gene's germline CDR1 is MDHEN and CDR2 SYDVKM.

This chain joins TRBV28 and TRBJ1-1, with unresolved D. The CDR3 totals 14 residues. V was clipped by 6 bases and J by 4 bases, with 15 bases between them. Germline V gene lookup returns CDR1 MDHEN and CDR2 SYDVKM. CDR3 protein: CASSLVGPGTEAFF. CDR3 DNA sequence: TGTGCCAGCAGCCTTGTGGGCCCGGGCACTGAAGCTTTCTTT.

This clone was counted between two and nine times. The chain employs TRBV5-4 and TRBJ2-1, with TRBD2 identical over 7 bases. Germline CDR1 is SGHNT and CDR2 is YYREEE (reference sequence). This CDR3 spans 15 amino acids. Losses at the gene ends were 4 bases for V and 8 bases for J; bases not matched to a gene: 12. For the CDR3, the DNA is TGTGCCAGCAGCCCATGGGAGCGGGGTCAGGATGAGCAGTTCTTC. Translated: CASSPWERGQDEQFF. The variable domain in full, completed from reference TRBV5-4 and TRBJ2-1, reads ETGVTQSPTHLIKTRGQQVTLRCSSQSGHNTVSWYQQALGQGPQFIFQYYREEENGRGNFPPRFSGLQFPNYSSELNVNALELDDSALYLCASSPWERGQDEQFFGPGTRLTVL.

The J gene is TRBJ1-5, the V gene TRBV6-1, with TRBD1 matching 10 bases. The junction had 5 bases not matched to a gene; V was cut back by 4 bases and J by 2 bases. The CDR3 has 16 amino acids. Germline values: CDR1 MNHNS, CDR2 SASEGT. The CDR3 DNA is TGTGCCAGCAGTGGACCCGGGACAGGGGGCAATCAGCCCCAGCATTTT. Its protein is CASSGPGTGGNQPQHF.

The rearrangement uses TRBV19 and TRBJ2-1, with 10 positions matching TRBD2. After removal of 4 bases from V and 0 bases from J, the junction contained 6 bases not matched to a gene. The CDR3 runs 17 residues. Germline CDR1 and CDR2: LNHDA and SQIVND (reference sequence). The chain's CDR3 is CASSTQPSGSSYNEQFF. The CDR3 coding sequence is TGTGCCAGTAGTACCCAACCTAGCGGGAGCTCCTACAATGAGCAGTTCTTC.

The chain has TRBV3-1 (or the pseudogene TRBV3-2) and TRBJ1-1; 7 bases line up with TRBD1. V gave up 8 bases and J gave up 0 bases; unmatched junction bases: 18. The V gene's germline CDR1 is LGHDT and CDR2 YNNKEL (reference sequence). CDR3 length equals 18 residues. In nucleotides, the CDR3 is TGTGCCAGCCGTCCTTTATACCACTCGGGACAGTTGAACACTGAAGCTTTCTTT. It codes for CASRPLYHSGQLNTEAFF.

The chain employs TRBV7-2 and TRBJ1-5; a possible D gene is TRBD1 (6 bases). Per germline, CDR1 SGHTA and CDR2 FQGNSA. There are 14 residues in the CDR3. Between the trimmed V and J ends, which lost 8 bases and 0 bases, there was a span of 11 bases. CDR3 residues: CASSGAYSNQPQHF. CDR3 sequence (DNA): TGTGCCAGCTCGGGGGCGTATAGCAATCAGCCCCAGCATTTT.

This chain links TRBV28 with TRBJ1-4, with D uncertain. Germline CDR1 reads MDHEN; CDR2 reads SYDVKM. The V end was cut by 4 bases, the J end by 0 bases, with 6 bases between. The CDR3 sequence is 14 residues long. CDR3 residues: CASSYDATNEKLFF. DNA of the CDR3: TGTGCCAGCAGTTACGATGCAACTAATGAAAAACTGTTTTTT.

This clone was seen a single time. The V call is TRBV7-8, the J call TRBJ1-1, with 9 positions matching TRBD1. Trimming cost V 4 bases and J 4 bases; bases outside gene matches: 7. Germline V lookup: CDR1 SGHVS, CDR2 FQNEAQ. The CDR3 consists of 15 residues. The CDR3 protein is CASSYGTGPFTEAFF. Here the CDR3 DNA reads TGTGCCAGCAGCTATGGGACAGGGCCTTTCACTGAAGCTTTCTTT.

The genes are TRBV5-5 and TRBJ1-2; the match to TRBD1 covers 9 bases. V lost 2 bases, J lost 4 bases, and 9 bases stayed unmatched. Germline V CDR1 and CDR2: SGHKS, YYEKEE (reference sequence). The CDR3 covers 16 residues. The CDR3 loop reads CASSLVQGARSYGYTF. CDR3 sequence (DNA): TGTGCCAGCAGCTTAGTACAGGGGGCGAGAAGCTATGGCTACACCTTC.

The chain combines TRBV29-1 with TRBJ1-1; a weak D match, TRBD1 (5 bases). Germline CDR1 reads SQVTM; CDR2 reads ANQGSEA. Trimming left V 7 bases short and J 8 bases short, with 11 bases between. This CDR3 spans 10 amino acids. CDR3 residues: CSAGGAEAFF. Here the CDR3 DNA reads TGCAGCGCCGGCGGGGCCGAAGCTTTCTTT. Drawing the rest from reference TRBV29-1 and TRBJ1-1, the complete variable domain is SAVISQKPSRDICQRGTSLTIQCQVDSQVTMMFWYRQQPGQSLTLIATANQGSEATYESGFVIDKFPISRPNLTFSTLTVSNMSPEDSSIYLCSAGGAEAFFGQGTRLTVV.

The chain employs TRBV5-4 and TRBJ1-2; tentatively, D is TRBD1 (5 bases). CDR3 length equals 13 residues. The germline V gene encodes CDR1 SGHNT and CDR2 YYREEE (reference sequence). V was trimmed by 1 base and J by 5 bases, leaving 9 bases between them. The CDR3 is CASSLWGSYGYTF. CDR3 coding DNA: TGTGCCAGCAGCTTGTGGGGCAGTTATGGCTACACCTTC. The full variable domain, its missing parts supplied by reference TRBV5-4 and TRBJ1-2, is ETGVTQSPTHLIKTRGQQVTLRCSSQSGHNTVSWYQQALGQGPQFIFQYYREEENGRGNFPPRFSGLQFPNYSSELNVNALELDDSALYLCASSLWGSYGYTFGSGTRLTVV.

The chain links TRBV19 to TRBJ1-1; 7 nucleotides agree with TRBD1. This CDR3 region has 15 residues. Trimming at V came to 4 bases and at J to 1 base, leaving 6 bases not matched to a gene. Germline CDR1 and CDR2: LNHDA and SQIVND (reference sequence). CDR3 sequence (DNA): TGTGCCAGTAGTACGAGGGGGCTGACGAACACTGAAGCTTTCTTT. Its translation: CASSTRGLTNTEAFF.

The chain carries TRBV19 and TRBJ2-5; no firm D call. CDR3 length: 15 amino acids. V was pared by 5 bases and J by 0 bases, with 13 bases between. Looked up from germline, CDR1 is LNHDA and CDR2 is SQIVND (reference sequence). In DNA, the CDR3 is TGTGCCAGTAGTTCGAGCTTGGGGAACCAAGAGACCCAGTACTTC. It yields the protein CASSSSLGNQETQYF.

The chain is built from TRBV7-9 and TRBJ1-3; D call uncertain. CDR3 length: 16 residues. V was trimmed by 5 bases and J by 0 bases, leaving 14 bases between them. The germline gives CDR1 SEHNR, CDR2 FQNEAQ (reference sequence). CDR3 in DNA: TGTGCCAGCAGCCAGACTTCTTCGGGCTCTGGAAACACCATATATTTT. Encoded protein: CASSQTSSGSGNTIYF.